What follows are 30 T cell receptor beta chains derived from one specimen sequenced in a study of regulatory T cells in long-lasting Graves disease. Library construction for TCR beta used iRepertoire HTBI primers and Arm-PCR of CDR3 regions. TCRdb re-called the multiplex PCR reads with MiXCR, one entry per CDR3 protein. The sample consists of some 500,000 distinct CDR3 sequences, roughly 15% of them appearing once. Time point noted: newly diagnosed GD, antithyroid drugs for less than 3 months. PBMC-derived RNA was used for the TCR library. The data also belong to a second study, concerning T cells in Graves' hyperthyroidism and ophthalmopathy.

Sequenced here: peripheral blood mononuclear cells (PBMCs), sampled at new diagnosis, from a patient treated with antithyroid drugs. These receptor sequences come from a woman aged 40 to 65 with Graves disease.

This clonotype was recorded a few times. This chain uses TRBV5-5 with TRBJ1-5; D may be TRBD1 (6 bases). V was trimmed by 0 bases and J by 9 bases, leaving 16 bases between them. Germline values: CDR1 SGHKS, CDR2 YYEKEE (reference sequence). CDR3 length equals 15 residues. CDR3 in amino acids: CASSLADRLLGPQHF. The DNA for the CDR3 is TGTGCCAGCAGCTTGGCCGACAGGCTCTTGGGGCCCCAGCATTTT.

The rearrangement joins TRBV25-1 to TRBJ2-5, with D perhaps TRBD2 (7 bases). V was cut by 2 bases and J by 5 bases, with 12 bases left in between. CDR1 is MGHDK and CDR2 is SYGVNS in the germline V gene. The length of the CDR3 is 14 residues. Here the CDR3 reads CASSELQGGETQYF. CDR3 DNA: TGTGCCAGCAGTGAACTACAGGGAGGGGAGACCCAGTACTTC.

On this clonotype itself: Germline is not matched at one junction end, which may reflect a read error. This chain links TRBV3-1 with TRBJ1-1; weak D call: TRBD1 (6 bases). Germline lookup yields CDR1 LGHDT and CDR2 YNNKEL (reference sequence). This CDR3 has 12 amino acids. CDR3 amino acids: CASSGGATEAFF. The CDR3 DNA follows: TGCGCCAGCAGTGGGGGGGCCACTGAAGCTTTCTTT. Supplemented by reference TRBV3-1 and TRBJ1-1, the full variable domain reads DTAVSQTPKYLVTQMGNDKSIKCEQNLGHDTMYWYKQDSKKFLKIMFSYNNKELIINETVPNRFSPKSPDKAHLNLHINSLELGDSAVYFCASSGGATEAFFGQGTRLTVV.

In this sample, this clonotype turned up many times. The V call is TRBV2, the J call TRBJ1-1, with 9 bases lining up with TRBD1. The CDR3 is 14 residues long. V gave up 6 bases and J gave up 3 bases; unmatched junction bases: 5. The germline V gene has CDR1 SNHLY and CDR2 FYNNEI. In DNA form, the CDR3 reads TGTGCCAGCAGGGGACAGGGACGGGACACTGAAGCTTTCTTT. It codes for CASRGQGRDTEAFF.

This clonotype was detected ten times or more. The chain employs TRBV12-3 or TRBV12-4 and TRBJ2-5; possibly TRBD1 for D (5 bases). The CDR3 is made up of 15 amino acids. V gave up 4 bases and J gave up 3 bases, with 15 bases separating them. CDR3 DNA sequence: TGTGCCAGCAGTTCCCCCCCGCAGGGTGAAGAGACCCAGTACTTC. Translating it yields CASSSPPQGEETQYF.

The chain recombines TRBV12-3 or TRBV12-4 with TRBJ1-5, with a tentative D call TRBD1 (6 bases). The CDR3 has 14 amino acids. Trimming took 5 bases from V and 3 from J, leaving 11 bases between them. CDR3 loop: CASSQGGPNQPQHF. The CDR3 coding sequence is TGTGCCAGCAGTCAAGGGGGACCCAATCAGCCCCAGCATTTT.

This clonotype occurred many times. The V and J genes are TRBV11-2 and TRBJ1-4, with D perhaps matching TRBD1 (5 bases). Germline V lookup: CDR1 SGHAT, CDR2 FQNNGV. V shed 4 bases and J shed 7 bases, with 10 bases lying between them. CDR3 length: 13 amino acids. CDR3 nucleotides: TGTGCCAGCAGCTCGGGGCTCAGTGAAAAACTGTTTTTT. It translates to CASSSGLSEKLFF.

This clonotype was observed at least ten times. The chain's CDR3 is CAIRKDTRDEQYF. As DNA, the CDR3 is TGTGCCATCAGAAAAGACACAAGGGACGAGCAGTACTTC. V and J are TRBV10-3 and TRBJ2-7; D is undetermined. In germline, CDR1 is ENHRY, CDR2 SYGVKD. CDR3 length: 13 amino acids. V was pared by 6 bases and J by 5 bases, with 14 bases between.

This clonotype has ten or more counts. The rearrangement uses TRBV6-1 and TRBJ1-5; D is undetermined. The CDR3 length is 14 residues. Trimming removed 6 bases at V and 4 bases at J, with 13 bases between. The germline CDR1 and CDR2 sequences are MNHNS and SASEGT. CDR3 DNA: TGTGCCAGCAGCCCGATGGTTGGGAATCAGCCCCAGCATTTT. It is translated as CASSPMVGNQPQHF.

In its sample, this clonotype was seen many times. This chain uses TRBV7-9 with TRBJ2-5; D is undetermined. Per germline, CDR1 SEHNR and CDR2 FQNEAQ (reference sequence). The CDR3 runs to 14 residues. V was shortened by 4 bases and J by 0 bases, with 9 bases between the two germline ends. The DNA for the CDR3 is TGTGCCAGCAGCTGGGCGCAGTACCAAGAGACCCAGTACTTC. Protein product: CASSWAQYQETQYF.

This clonotype was seen many times. This chain connects TRBV3-1 to TRBJ2-7; TRBD2 matches at 9 bases. The CDR3 sequence is 15 residues long. Germline lookup yields CDR1 LGHDT and CDR2 YNNKEL (reference sequence). J was trimmed by 4 bases and V by 3 bases; bases with no gene match: 7. CDR3 sequence: CASSHGGGAAYEQYF. CDR3 sequence (DNA): TGTGCCAGCAGCCACGGCGGGGGGGCCGCTTACGAGCAGTACTTC.

This clonotype has at least ten counts. J is TRBJ1-2 and V is TRBV27; 9 bases are a match to TRBD1. This CDR3 has 15 amino acids. Germline V lookup: CDR1 MNHEY, CDR2 SMNVEV (reference sequence). The V segment lost 6 bases and the J segment 8 bases; nucleotides outside the gene matches: 13. The CDR3 sequence: CASSLSSTGGEGYTF. Written as DNA, the CDR3 is TGTGCCAGCAGCCTATCCTCTACAGGGGGCGAAGGCTACACCTTC.

This clonotype has just one count. The V call is TRBV12-3 or TRBV12-4, the J call TRBJ1-2; perhaps TRBD1 as D (6 bases). The CDR3 extends over 13 amino acids. V was cut by 6 bases and J by 3 bases, with 11 bases left in between. As DNA, the CDR3 is TGTGCCAGCAGCCATACAGGGTACTATGGCTACACCTTC. Amino acids: CASSHTGYYGYTF.

This clonotype was observed at least ten times. The chain recombines TRBV28 with TRBJ1-1; D is uncertain. The CDR3 is 15 amino acids. Germline V gene lookup returns CDR1 MDHEN and CDR2 SYDVKM. V was shortened by 5 bases and J by 0 bases, with 13 bases between the two germline ends. This chain's CDR3 is CASSPDTPMNTEAFF. As DNA, the CDR3 is TGTGCCAGCAGTCCCGACACCCCGATGAACACTGAAGCTTTCTTT.

Of note for this clonotype: Germline and junction disagree at one end, which may indicate a read error. The J gene is TRBJ2-3, the V gene TRBV11-1, with D maybe TRBD2 (7 bases). CDR1 is SGHAT, CDR2 FQDESV, per germline (reference sequence). This CDR3 is 18 amino acids long. This chain's CDR3 is CASSPTFGTGGRTDTQYF. In DNA form, the CDR3 reads TGCGCCAGCAGCCCCACTTTCGGGACGGGGGGCCGGACAGATACGCAGTATTTT.

This clonotype was picked up a small number of times. The gene calls are TRBV30 and TRBJ2-5; the match to TRBD2 covers 7 bases. This CDR3 comprises 18 residues. Trimming removed 3 bases from V and 5 bases from J; junction bases left unmatched: 21. From germline, CDR1 is GTSNPN and CDR2 SVGIG (reference sequence). The CDR3 DNA is TGTGCCTGGAGCCCCCCAGATACTAGCGCGCGTCCTCGGGAGACCCAGTACTTC. It yields the protein CAWSPPDTSARPRETQYF.

This clonotype was detected only a few times. The rearrangement links TRBV7-2 to TRBJ2-3; 8 nucleotides match TRBD2. This CDR3 comprises 15 residues. Germline CDR1 reads SGHTA; CDR2 reads FQGNSA. Trimming removed 5 bases from V and 4 bases from J; junction bases left unmatched: 8. CDR3 amino acids: CASSDRGGGADTQYF. The DNA for the CDR3 is TGTGCCAGCAGCGACCGGGGGGGGGGAGCAGATACGCAGTATTTT. The full variable domain, rest sourced from reference TRBV7-2 and TRBJ2-3, is GAGVSQSPSNKVTEKGKDVELRCDPISGHTALYWYRQSLGQGLEFLIYFQGNSAPDKSGLPSDRFSAERTGGSVSTLTIQRTQQEDSAVYLCASSDRGGGADTQYFGPGTRLTVL.

This clonotype was counted at least ten times. The chain combines TRBV6-2 or TRBV6-3 with TRBJ1-1; 8 bases fit TRBD1. Per the germline V gene, CDR1 is MNHEY and CDR2 is SVGEGT. Trimming removed 6 bases from V and 3 bases from J; junction bases left unmatched: 6. CDR3 size: 14 residues. The CDR3 bases are TGTGCCAGCAGCCCAGGGGGCTTGGACACTGAAGCTTTCTTT. Its protein is CASSPGGLDTEAFF.

The table lists this clonotype with many counts. This chain uses TRBV11-2 with TRBJ2-3, with 11 bases lining up with TRBD2. V shed 3 bases, J shed 5 bases, and the junction held 13 bases outside the gene matches. The V gene's germline CDR1 is SGHAT and CDR2 FQNNGV. The CDR3 runs 18 residues. The CDR3 DNA is TGTGCCAGCAGCTTGCGAATTATAGCGGGGGGGATCGGAGATACGCAGTATTTT. It encodes CASSLRIIAGGIGDTQYF.

This clonotype was seen many times. This chain uses TRBV6-5 with TRBJ2-7, with TRBD1 matching over 7 bases. After removal of 4 bases from V and 8 bases from J, the junction contained 2 bases not matched to a gene. The V gene's germline CDR1 is MNHEY and CDR2 SVGAGI. This CDR3 is 11 amino acids long. In DNA, the CDR3 is TGTGCCAGCAGTTCGGGACAGAAGCAGTACTTC. Protein product: CASSSGQKQYF.

This clonotype occurred a few times. The chain employs TRBV5-6 and TRBJ1-4; the match to TRBD1 covers 7 bases. The CDR3 runs to 16 residues. Per germline, CDR1 SGHDT and CDR2 YYEEEE. J lost 3 bases, V lost 4 bases, and 9 bases had no gene match. The CDR3 DNA reads TGTGCCAGCAGCCGGCGGACAGGCTCGGCTAATGAAAAACTGTTTTTT. This encodes CASSRRTGSANEKLFF.

This clonotype has at least ten counts. This chain joins TRBV11-3 and TRBJ1-1; D ambiguous. With 5 bases removed from V and 11 bases from J, the gap between germline ends came to 12 bases. The CDR3 is made up of 11 amino acids. CDR1 and CDR2 from the germline V gene are SGHNT and YENEEA. CDR3 nucleotides: TGTGCCAGCAGCAGCGGAGTGGGGGCTTTCTTT. It is translated as CASSSGVGAFF. Supplemented by reference TRBV11-3 and TRBJ1-1, the full variable domain reads EAGVVQSPRYKIIEKKQPVAFWCNPISGHNTLYWYLQNLGQGPELLIRYENEEAVDDSQLPKDRFSAERLKGVDSTLKIQPAELGDSAVYLCASSSGVGAFFGQGTRLTVV.

This clonotype was seen at least ten times. The genes are TRBV27 and TRBJ1-5; D gene ambiguous. The V gene lost 5 bases and the J gene lost 2 bases, with 10 bases spanning the gap. This CDR3 region has 14 residues. Germline assignment: CDR1 MNHEY and CDR2 SMNVEV (reference sequence). The CDR3 region has the DNA TGTGCCAGCAGTCTCACAGAGGGCAATCAGCCCCAGCATTTT. Its protein is CASSLTEGNQPQHF.

This clonotype has a handful of counts. The chain combines TRBV6-5 with TRBJ2-7, with a weak D call TRBD2 (6 bases). V was trimmed by 0 bases and J by 3 bases, leaving 9 bases between them. The CDR3 contains 14 residues. Germline CDR1 and CDR2: MNHEY and SVGAGI. CDR3: CASSYSSEGYEQYF. The CDR3, as DNA: TGTGCCAGCAGTTACTCTTCGGAGGGCTACGAGCAGTACTTC.

This clonotype was counted many times. The chain employs TRBV12-3 or TRBV12-4 and TRBJ1-6, with D maybe TRBD1 (5 bases). The V and J ends lost 4 bases and 9 bases respectively, with 16 bases between them. The CDR3 is 15 residues long. The CDR3 region is CASSSLAGGSSPLHF. The CDR3 region has the DNA TGTGCCAGCAGTTCCTTGGCGGGGGGTAGTTCACCCCTCCACTTT.

This clonotype was counted only a few times. The chain joins TRBV19 to TRBJ2-1; D is undetermined. CDR1 is LNHDA and CDR2 is SQIVND in the germline V gene (reference sequence). Deletions cut 3 bases from V and 1 base from J, with 10 bases between. There are 15 residues in the CDR3. CDR3 DNA: TGTGCCAGTAGTATTTTGGGCGAATCCTACAATGAGCAGTTCTTC. It encodes CASSILGESYNEQFF.

This clonotype was counted many times. The rearrangement uses TRBV2 and TRBJ2-1; 9 bases are a match to TRBD2. The CDR3 is made up of 17 amino acids. The ends lost 3 bases at V and 3 bases at J; junction bases unmatched: 9. The germline V gene encodes CDR1 SNHLY and CDR2 FYNNEI. The CDR3 loop is CASSEGLAGILYNEQFF. The CDR3 DNA follows: TGTGCCAGCAGTGAGGGGCTAGCGGGGATCCTCTACAATGAGCAGTTCTTC.

Of note for this clonotype: A much larger clone is a single base away; this may be a read error. This sequence joins TRBV7-8 and TRBJ2-2; 10 bases agree with TRBD2. Germline-derived CDR1 and CDR2 are SGHVS and FQNEAQ. The CDR3 is made up of 18 amino acids. Here the CDR3 reads CTSSRLTSGASRTGELFF. The CDR3 region has the DNA TGTACCAGCAGCCGACTTACTAGCGGGGCCTCGAGGACCGGGGAGTTGTTTTTT. The full variable domain, rest sourced from reference TRBV7-8 and TRBJ2-2, is GAGVSQSPRYKVAKRGQDVALRCDPISGHVSLFWYQQALGQGPEFLTYFQNEAQLDKSGLPSDRFFAERPEGSVSTLKIQRTQQEDSAVYLCTSSRLTSGASRTGELFFGEGSRLTVL.

A word on this clonotype: Given a much more abundant clone one base away, this may be a read error. The CDR3 carries no conserved terminal phenylalanine or tryptophan, so it likely arises from a read error. The chain joins TRBV20-1 to TRBJ1-1, with no clear D. The CDR3 contains 11 residues. CDR1 is DFQATT, CDR2 SNEGSKA, per germline (reference sequence). V shed 6 bases and J shed 5 bases, with 10 bases lying between them. CDR3 nucleotides: TGCAGTGCCCCCTTGGGGACTGAAGCTTTCTCT. It translates to CSAPLGTEAFS.

This clonotype was recorded a few times. The chain couples TRBV7-3 to TRBJ2-3, with D unresolved. The CDR3 runs to 15 residues. Trimming left V 5 bases short and J 2 bases short, with 14 bases between. Per germline, CDR1 SGHTA and CDR2 FQGTGA. CDR3 bases: TGTGCCAGCAGCCCCAAGGCCCATTCCACAGATACGCAGTATTTT. This encodes CASSPKAHSTDTQYF.